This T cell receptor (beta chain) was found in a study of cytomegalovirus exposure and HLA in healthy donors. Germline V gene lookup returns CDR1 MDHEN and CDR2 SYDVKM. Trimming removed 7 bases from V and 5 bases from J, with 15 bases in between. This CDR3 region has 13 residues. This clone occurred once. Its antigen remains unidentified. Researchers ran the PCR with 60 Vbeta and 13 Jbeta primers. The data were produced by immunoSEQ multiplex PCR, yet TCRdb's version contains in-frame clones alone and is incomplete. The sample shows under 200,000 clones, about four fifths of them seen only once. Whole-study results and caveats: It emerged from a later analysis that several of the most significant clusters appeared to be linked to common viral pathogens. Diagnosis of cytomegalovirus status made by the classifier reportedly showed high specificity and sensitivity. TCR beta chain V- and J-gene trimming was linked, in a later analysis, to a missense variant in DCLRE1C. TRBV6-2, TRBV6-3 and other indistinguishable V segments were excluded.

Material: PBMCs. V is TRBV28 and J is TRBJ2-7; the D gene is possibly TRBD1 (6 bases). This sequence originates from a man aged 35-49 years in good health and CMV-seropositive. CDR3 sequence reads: CASIPWGTNEQYF. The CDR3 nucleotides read TGTGCCAGCATCCCTTGGGGGACAAACGAGCAGTACTTC.